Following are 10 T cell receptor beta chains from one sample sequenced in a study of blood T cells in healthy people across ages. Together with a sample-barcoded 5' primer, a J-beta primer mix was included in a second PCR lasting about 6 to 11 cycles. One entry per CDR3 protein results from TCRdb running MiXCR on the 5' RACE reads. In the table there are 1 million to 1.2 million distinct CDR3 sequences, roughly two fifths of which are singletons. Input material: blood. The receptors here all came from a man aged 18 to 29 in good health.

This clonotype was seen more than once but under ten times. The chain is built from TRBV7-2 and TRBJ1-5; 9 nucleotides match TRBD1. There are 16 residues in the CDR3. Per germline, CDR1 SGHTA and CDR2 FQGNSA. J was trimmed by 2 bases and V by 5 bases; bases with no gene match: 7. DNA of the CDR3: TGTGCCAGCAGCCTATGGACAGGGGAAGGCAATCAGCCCCAGCATTTT. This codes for CASSLWTGEGNQPQHF.

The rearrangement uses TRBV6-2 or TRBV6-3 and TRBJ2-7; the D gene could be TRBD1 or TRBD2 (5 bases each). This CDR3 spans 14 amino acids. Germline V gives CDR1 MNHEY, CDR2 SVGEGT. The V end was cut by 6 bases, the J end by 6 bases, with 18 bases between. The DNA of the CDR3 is TGTGCCAGCAGCCGGGACGGGATAATCTCCGAGCAGTACTTC. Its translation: CASSRDGIISEQYF.

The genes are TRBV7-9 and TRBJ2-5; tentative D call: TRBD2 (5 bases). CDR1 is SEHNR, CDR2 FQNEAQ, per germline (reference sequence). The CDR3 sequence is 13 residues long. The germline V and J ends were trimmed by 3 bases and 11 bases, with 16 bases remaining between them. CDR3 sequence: CASSFREGDEQYF. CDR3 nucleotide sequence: TGTGCCAGCAGCTTCCGTGAGGGAGATGAGCAGTACTTC.

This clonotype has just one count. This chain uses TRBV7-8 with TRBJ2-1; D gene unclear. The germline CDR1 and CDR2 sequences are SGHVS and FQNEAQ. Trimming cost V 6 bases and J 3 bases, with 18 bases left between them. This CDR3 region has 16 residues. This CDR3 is CASSLGVDGDYNEQFF. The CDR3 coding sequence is TGTGCCAGCAGTCTAGGAGTTGACGGAGACTACAATGAGCAGTTCTTC.

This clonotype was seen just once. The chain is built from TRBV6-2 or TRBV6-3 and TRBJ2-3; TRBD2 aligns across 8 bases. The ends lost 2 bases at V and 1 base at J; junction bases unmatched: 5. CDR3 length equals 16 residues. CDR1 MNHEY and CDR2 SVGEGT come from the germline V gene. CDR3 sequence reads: CASSYDSGGRTDTQYF. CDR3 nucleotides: TGTGCCAGCAGTTACGATTCGGGGGGGCGCACAGATACGCAGTATTTT.

The CDR3 sequence is CASTLTYGRIFTEAFF. CDR3 DNA sequence: TGTGCCAGCACGTTAACATATGGGCGGATATTCACTGAAGCTTTCTTT. The gene calls are TRBV28 and TRBJ1-1; D gene uncertain. Germline values: CDR1 MDHEN, CDR2 SYDVKM. CDR3 length: 16 amino acids. V lost 7 bases to trimming and J lost 4 bases, with 22 bases between them.

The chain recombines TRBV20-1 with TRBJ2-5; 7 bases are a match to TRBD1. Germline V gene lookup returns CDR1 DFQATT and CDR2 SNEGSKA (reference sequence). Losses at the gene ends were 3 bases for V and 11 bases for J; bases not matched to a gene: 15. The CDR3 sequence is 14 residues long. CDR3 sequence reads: CSARSGGYYNEQYF. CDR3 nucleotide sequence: TGCAGTGCTAGGTCAGGGGGTTACTACAATGAGCAGTACTTC.

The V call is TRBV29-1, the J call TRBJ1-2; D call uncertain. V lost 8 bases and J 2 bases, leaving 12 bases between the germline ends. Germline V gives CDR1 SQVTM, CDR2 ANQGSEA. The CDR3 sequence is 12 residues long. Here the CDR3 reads CSLRATNYGYTF. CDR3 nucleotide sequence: TGCAGCCTGCGGGCCACGAACTATGGCTACACCTTC.

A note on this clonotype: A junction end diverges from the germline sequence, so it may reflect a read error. The CDR3 spells CASSSGSSDEQYF. CDR3 sequence (DNA): TGTGCCAGCAGTTCAGGGAGCTCCGACGAGCAGTACTTC. This chain joins TRBV6-6 and TRBJ2-7; D is tentatively TRBD1 or TRBD2 (5 bases each). Germline CDR1 MNHNY, CDR2 SVGAGI (reference sequence). This CDR3 contains 13 residues.

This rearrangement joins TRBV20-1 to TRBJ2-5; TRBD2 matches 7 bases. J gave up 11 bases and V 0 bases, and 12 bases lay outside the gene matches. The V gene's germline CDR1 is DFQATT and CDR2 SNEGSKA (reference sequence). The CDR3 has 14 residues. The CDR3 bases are TGCAGTGCTAGAGACGGGAGGACCTACAATGAGCAGTACTTC. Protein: CSARDGRTYNEQYF.